This T cell receptor (beta chain) was found in a study of identifying expanded T cells in peripheral blood (dated 2019 in TCRdb). At the level of the whole study: Technical replicates were generated by sequencing separate aliquots of the same genomic DNA pool, with four replicates compared pairwise.

The paper as a whole reports these results and caveats: In all healthy donors, the variance in clone template counts between samples taken 2 to 3 weeks apart rose significantly as total template count increased. Both the number of clones called differentially abundant and the false-positive rate were significantly reduced by the beta-binomial model across all healthy-donor time intervals. The authors expected that over much longer intervals, such as months to years, biological variance in healthy repertoires might increase even further. The binomial model flagged around 1.2 differentially abundant clones between technical replicates but about 15 over roughly 2 weeks and around 20 over around four weeks.

The trim is 4 bases for V and 1 base for J, with a gap of 11 bases between the germline ends. Reading the germline V gene gives CDR1 SQVTM and CDR2 ANQGSEA. From its cysteine to its phenylalanine, the CDR3 spans 14 amino acids. The sequence is cut down to CDR3 DNA, 42 bases in frame from base 1. During the collection period, no infections or other immune events were recorded for the healthy donors. To calibrate time-dependent variance in a beta-binomial model of T-cell clone differential abundance, blood repertoires from healthy donors were used as a training cohort. The training cohort comprised about ten healthy donors, 3 female and 7 male. On average the donors were 43 years old, and their ages spanned 29 to 64 years. Whole blood from each healthy donor was obtained from a commercial supplier and was collected at three time points approximately 15 days apart. For immunosequencing, genomic DNA was extracted from unsorted whole blood.

The immunoSEQ Assay, which uses bias-controlled multiplex PCR amplification of genomic DNA, was used to profile TCRbeta CDR3 regions. From the authors' description of their analysis: To quantify the absolute abundance of each unique TCRbeta CDR3 region, the sequences were collapsed and filtered. Differential abundance was tested with a binomial (Fisher-equivalent) model and with a beta-binomial model adding time-dependent variance fitted from healthy donors. Clones with fewer than 5 combined templates were excluded, and clones with Benjamini-Hochberg FDR below 0.01 were called differentially abundant. Using the form v = (b*log(k)+a)^2, the beta-binomial variance was modeled as a function of the total template count across the two samples. TCRdb carries this immuneACCESS record with in-frame sequences only. Its versions omit some clonotypes, under half of them owing to an unresolved V gene in the studies checked, with the rest unexplained. The DNA was the basis for D and trimming; V, J and clone size are from that table. This sample has 90,000 to 95,000 clones in its table, and nearly 90% of those were observed once. Of the sample, less than 6% is held by the ten largest clones.

Concerning this clone: Which antigen it targets is not known. Per-nucleotide qualities are absent, and no much larger clonotype sits a single base away.

The material sequenced was blood. This TCR derives from a person aged 18-69 years in good health. The chain links TRBV29-1 with TRBJ1-3; TRBD1 could be the D gene, as 6 bases match. The nucleotides read TGCAGCGTTGCAGGGGTATCGTCTGGAAACACCATATATTTT. This codes for CSVAGVSSGNTIYF.